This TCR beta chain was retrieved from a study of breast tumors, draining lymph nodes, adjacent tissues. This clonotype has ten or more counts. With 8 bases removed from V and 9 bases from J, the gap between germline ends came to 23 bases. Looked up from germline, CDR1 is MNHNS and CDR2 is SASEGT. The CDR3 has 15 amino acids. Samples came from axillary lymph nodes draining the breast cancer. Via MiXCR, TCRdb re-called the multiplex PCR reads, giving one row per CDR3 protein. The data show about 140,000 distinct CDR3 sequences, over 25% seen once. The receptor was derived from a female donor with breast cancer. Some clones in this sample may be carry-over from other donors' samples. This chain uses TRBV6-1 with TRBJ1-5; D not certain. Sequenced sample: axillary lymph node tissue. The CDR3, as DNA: TGTGCCAGCCGTCTCAAGACCGATAAATCAATGCCCCAGCATTTT. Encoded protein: CASRLKTDKSMPQHF.